One and the same sample provided the 3 T cell receptor beta chains below, sequenced in a study of CD8+ T cells in alopecia areata (dated by TCRdb to the late 2010s). The library was prepared using the immunoSEQ multiplex PCR assay. For TCR sequencing, RNA was extracted from every sample and reverse transcribed into cDNA to serve as template. TCRdb limited this immuneACCESS table to in-frame rearrangements with V and J called. A share of clones is missing; checked studies link under half to unresolved V genes, and the rest is unexplained. This sample has 130,000 to 150,000 clones in its table, and more than 45% of those were observed once. About 6.4% of the sample belongs to the ten largest clones. Sample: CD4+ T cells sorted from blood. The receptor source for this set is a human donor with alopecia areata.

The table lists this clone with a few counts. The V call is TRBV6-5, the J call TRBJ1-2; 7 bases are a match to TRBD1. The V and J ends lost 0 bases and 5 bases, in that order; junction bases with no gene match: 6. The germline V gene has CDR1 MNHEY and CDR2 SVGAGI. This CDR3 is built from 15 residues. The CDR3 DNA sequence: TGTGCCAGCAGTTACTCCCGGACAGGAGGGTATGGCTACACCTTC. It encodes CASSYSRTGGYGYTF.

The chain employs TRBV2 and TRBJ2-1, with 7 bases that match TRBD2. Germline assignment: CDR1 SNHLY and CDR2 FYNNEI. The CDR3 is 16 amino acids. The junction had 12 bases not matched to a gene; V was cut back by 6 bases and J by 4 bases. The chain's CDR3 is CASSPLREFGYNEQFF. The CDR3 bases are TGTGCCAGCAGCCCGTTGCGGGAGTTTGGTTACAATGAGCAGTTCTTC. The complete variable domain, with remaining parts taken from reference TRBV2 and TRBJ2-1, reads EPEVTQTPSHQVTQMGQEVILRCVPISNHLYFYWYRQILGQKVEFLVSFYNNEISEKSEIFDDQFSVERPDGSNFTLKIRSTKLEDSAMYFCASSPLREFGYNEQFFGPGTRLTVL.

In DNA, the CDR3 is TGTGCCTCCAGGCCCCAGGGGGCTGGTGAAAAACTGTTTTTT. Translated: CASRPQGAGEKLFF. The rearrangement links TRBV30 to TRBJ1-4, with 8 bases identical to TRBD1. This CDR3 region has 14 residues. The V gene end was trimmed by 7 bases and the J gene end by 7 bases; junction bases not matched to a gene: 11. CDR1 is GTSNPN and CDR2 is SVGIG in the germline V gene (reference sequence).